A selection of T cell receptor beta chains follows, all from one sample in a study of control samples from healthy donors and cancer patients. Generated by immunoSEQ multiplex PCR, the TCRdb table keeps only in-frame clones and is missing some. The sample has about 130,000 clones, about 92% seen once. The sample consisted of PBMCs. The receptor source for this set is a man aged 45 to 65 with head and neck cancer. The CDR3 runs from the conserved cysteine through the conserved F or W. A D gene is named only where the DNA matches it firmly. Expanded clones are given a class, and other clones once, few, many or no size at all.

size,V,J,D,CDR3,DNA
.,TRBV6-6,TRBJ2-7,TRBD1,CASRAEQGANYEQYF,TGTGCCAGCAGAGCCGAACAGGGGGCGAACTACGAGCAGTACTTC
.,TRBV28,TRBJ1-1,.,CASRLPGTANTEAFF,TGTGCCAGCAGACTCCCCGGGACGGCGAACACTGAAGCTTTCTTT
.,TRBV3-1/TRBV3-2,TRBJ1-1,.,CASSFRGTTEAFF,TGTGCCAGCAGCTTCAGGGGCACCACTGAAGCTTTCTTT
.,TRBV5-1,TRBJ1-3,.,CASSLPGNTIYF,TGCGCCAGCAGCTTGCCGGGAAACACCATATATTTT
.,TRBV6-5,TRBJ2-5,TRBD1,CASSPGTGVGETQYF,TGTGCCAGCAGTCCCGGGACAGGGGTTGGAGAGACCCAGTACTTC
.,TRBV5-1,TRBJ2-2,.,CASSLTTPNTGELFF,TGCGCCAGCAGCTTGACCACACCGAACACCGGGGAGCTGTTTTTT
.,TRBV14,TRBJ2-1,.,CASSLQGPPLGYNEQFF,TGTGCCAGCAGCCTACAGGGACCCCCTCTCGGGTACAATGAGCAGTTCTTC
.,TRBV19,TRBJ1-6,.,CASSTSGGNSPLHF,TGTGCCAGTAGTACCTCCGGGGGAAATTCACCCCTCCACTTT
.,TRBV30,TRBJ2-3,.,CAWSPRRGPTDTQYF,TGTGCCTGGAGTCCTCGGCGGGGGCCCACAGATACGCAGTATTTT
.,TRBV24-1,TRBJ2-3,TRBD1,CATSDPGQGFKDTQYF,TGTGCCACCAGTGATCCGGGACAGGGGTTTAAAGATACGCAGTATTTT
once,TRBV6-2/TRBV6-3,TRBJ2-7,TRBD1,CASSSTGTGSYEQYF,TGTGCCAGCAGTTCTACCGGGACAGGGTCCTACGAGCAGTACTTC
.,TRBV7-8,TRBJ1-2,TRBD1,CASSLGQGSGGYTF,TGTGCCAGCAGCTTAGGACAGGGATCAGGTGGCTACACCTTC
.,TRBV9,TRBJ2-3,.,CASSVGNGGQGDTQYF,TGTGCCAGCAGCGTAGGCAACGGGGGGCAGGGAGATACGCAGTATTTT
.,TRBV6-1,TRBJ2-3,.,CASSEAGSTGDTQYF,TGTGCCAGCAGTGAAGCAGGTTCTACGGGGGATACGCAGTATTTT
.,TRBV18,TRBJ2-7,.,CASSSSGASSYEQYF,TGTGCCAGCTCATCCTCGGGGGCGAGCTCCTACGAGCAGTACTTC
.,TRBV6-6,TRBJ1-5,TRBD1,CASGTGGVNQPQHF,TGTGCCAGCGGAACAGGGGGTGTTAATCAGCCCCAGCATTTT
few,TRBV4-3,TRBJ2-1,.,CASSQDREASEQFF,TGCGCCAGCAGCCAAGATAGGGAAGCTAGTGAGCAGTTCTTC
.,TRBV7-2,TRBJ2-3,.,CASSLAPGTAQYF,TGTGCCAGCAGCTTAGCGCCCGGGACGGCGCAGTATTTT
once,TRBV7-2,TRBJ1-1,TRBD1,CASSFSVTGALEAFF,TGTGCCAGCAGCTTCAGTGTAACAGGGGCTCTTGAAGCTTTCTTT
.,TRBV28,TRBJ1-4,TRBD1,CASSPTGSVHPGQANEKLFF,TGTGCCAGCAGTCCGACAGGGTCGGTACATCCAGGGCAAGCTAATGAAAAACTGTTTTTT
.,TRBV29-1,TRBJ1-2,TRBD1,CSVAEGQNYGYTF,TGCAGCGTTGCCGAGGGACAGAACTATGGCTACACCTTC
.,TRBV5-5,TRBJ1-4,TRBD1,CASSLTGEDEKLFF,TGTGCCAGCAGTTTGACAGGGGAAGATGAAAAACTGTTTTTT
.,TRBV7-9,TRBJ2-1,.,CASSLAAGSGEQFF,TGTGCCAGCAGCTTAGCGGCAGGGTCGGGTGAGCAGTTCTTC
.,TRBV6-1,TRBJ2-5,TRBD1,CASSDWAGGETQYF,TGTGCCAGCAGTGATTGGGCAGGGGGAGAGACCCAGTACTTC
few,TRBV5-8,TRBJ1-1,.,CASSLGTVTHPHTEAFF,TGTGCCAGCAGCTTGGGAACAGTTACCCATCCCCACACTGAAGCTTTCTTT
.,TRBV30,TRBJ1-4,.,CAWGATGSNEKLFF,TGTGCCTGGGGTGCTACAGGGTCTAATGAAAAACTGTTTTTT
.,TRBV27,TRBJ2-3,TRBD1,CASLPRGLITDTQYF,TGTGCCAGTCTACCCAGGGGGCTGATCACAGATACGCAGTATTTT
.,TRBV6-4,TRBJ2-5,.,CASSVQPRPRETQYF,TGTGCCAGCAGTGTCCAGCCGAGGCCCCGAGAGACCCAGTACTTC
.,TRBV3-1/TRBV3-2,TRBJ2-3,.,CASSPSRGSDTQYF,TGTGCCAGCAGCCCGAGTAGGGGTTCTGATACGCAGTATTTT
once,TRBV28,TRBJ1-2,.,CASSSGGYGYTF,TGTGCCAGCAGTTCAGGCGGCTATGGCTACACCTTC
.,TRBV3-1/TRBV3-2,TRBJ2-3,.,CASSQGGGSRGDTQYF,TGTGCCAGCAGCCAAGGTGGGGGCTCCCGGGGAGATACGCAGTATTTT
.,TRBV19,TRBJ2-7,TRBD1,CASSIWDRESSYEQYF,TGTGCCAGTAGTATTTGGGACAGGGAGAGCTCCTACGAGCAGTACTTC
.,TRBV7-9,TRBJ2-1,TRBD1,CASSPGQGWDYEQFF,TGTGCCAGCAGTCCTGGACAGGGATGGGATTATGAGCAGTTCTTC
.,TRBV3-1/TRBV3-2,TRBJ2-7,TRBD1,CASSYTGVSYEQYF,TGTGCCAGCAGCTATACAGGGGTCAGCTACGAGCAGTACTTC
once,TRBV9,TRBJ1-2,TRBD1,CASSPPTGVVSYGYTF,TGTGCCAGCAGCCCCCCTACAGGGGTCGTGAGCTATGGCTACACCTTC
.,TRBV5-1,TRBJ2-1,TRBD2,CASSDTSGGYNEQFF,TGCGCCAGCAGCGACACTAGCGGGGGGTACAATGAGCAGTTCTTC
.,TRBV4-2,TRBJ1-3,.,CASSQGAAGSGNTIYF,TGTGCCAGCAGCCAAGGGGCCGCCGGCTCTGGAAACACCATATATTTT
.,TRBV7-3,TRBJ2-3,.,CASSLMGLRTDTQYF,TGTGCCAGCAGCTTAATGGGACTCCGCACAGATACGCAGTATTTT
once,TRBV15,TRBJ1-5,.,CATSRATRNSNQPQHF,TGTGCCACCAGCAGAGCGACACGTAATAGCAATCAGCCCCAGCATTTT
.,TRBV6-4,TRBJ2-1,TRBD1,CASSKVMTGVNEQFF,TGTGCCAGCAGCAAAGTCATGACAGGGGTAAATGAGCAGTTCTTC
.,TRBV24-1,TRBJ2-5,.,CATSDLQSGPETQYF,TGTGCCACCAGTGATTTGCAGTCAGGGCCGGAGACCCAGTACTTC
.,TRBV7-2,TRBJ1-1,.,CASSPSTGPYTEAFF,TGTGCCAGCAGCCCTTCTACAGGGCCCTACACTGAAGCTTTCTTT
.,TRBV28,TRBJ1-2,.,CASSRGNYGYTF,TGTGCCAGCAGTCGGGGGAACTATGGCTACACCTTC